This T cell receptor beta chain derives from a study of T cell responses to AZD1222 COVID-19 vaccine. Findings and limits, study-wide: Possibly, clonal diversity was underestimated; donors were largely white British and included more females. The study found Spike-specific TCR breadth and depth rose after two AZD1222 doses.

Germline assignment: CDR1 SQVTM and CDR2 ANQGSEA. V was trimmed by 4 bases and J by 3 bases, leaving 12 bases between them. CDR3 size: 13 residues. Comments on this clone: Its cognate antigen is unknown.

The repertoire was sequenced with immunoSEQ multiplex PCR; TCRdb's copy has only in-frame clones and lacks some. This table holds about 170,000 clones, 75% to 90% found once. The J gene is TRBJ1-1, the V gene TRBV29-1; tentative D call: TRBD1 (6 bases). The sample in question was peripheral blood, obtained on day 0 of AZD1222 vaccination. The receptor was derived from an adult in good health. CDR3 bases: TGCAGCGTTGGGGTCCACAGGGACACTGAAGCTTTCTTT. Protein product: CSVGVHRDTEAFF.